Below are 27 T cell receptor beta chains sequenced from a single sample in a study of blood T cell repertoires in COVID-19. The assay was immunoSEQ multiplex PCR, and TCRdb's table has in-frame clones only and misses some. This sample yields approximately 150,000 clones, of which more than 75% are seen a single time; more than 7.5% belongs to the top ten. Sequencing was done on a sample of peripheral blood. Receptors originate from a woman aged 65 to 85 with acute or convalescent COVID-19.

The chain carries TRBV18 and TRBJ1-2, with D unresolved. With 10 bases removed from V and 2 bases from J, the gap between germline ends came to 20 bases. Germline assignment: CDR1 KGHSH and CDR2 LQKENI. CDR3 size: 15 residues. The CDR3 DNA follows: TGTGCCACTACCCCCACTACCGCCCGGAACTATGGCTACACCTTC. This encodes CATTPTTARNYGYTF.

The gene calls are TRBV6-6 and TRBJ2-5, with unresolved D. The germline V and J ends were trimmed by 10 bases and 5 bases, with 20 bases remaining between them. Germline V gene data show CDR1 as MNHNY and CDR2 as SVGAGI (reference sequence). The CDR3 loop spans 14 amino acids. CDR3 loop: CATRDTLASETQYF. CDR3 nucleotides: TGTGCCACCAGAGACACCCTGGCGAGCGAGACCCAGTACTTC.

This chain joins TRBV3-1 (or the pseudogene TRBV3-2) and TRBJ2-7; the match to TRBD2 covers 8 bases. Unmatched junction bases numbered 5, after V lost 4 bases and J lost 0 bases. Germline V gene lookup returns CDR1 LGHDT and CDR2 YNNKEL (reference sequence). The CDR3 is 15 amino acids. Written as DNA, the CDR3 is TGTGCCAGCAGCCTAGGGAGCGGGAGCTCCTACGAGCAGTACTTC. Translation: CASSLGSGSSYEQYF.

In this sample, this clone turned up a few times. Other DNA sequences from this sample encode an identical CDR3 as well. The chain combines TRBV4-2 with TRBJ1-3; D gene ambiguous. Per the germline V gene, CDR1 is LGHNA and CDR2 is YNFKEQ. V was cut by 1 base and J by 0 bases, with 4 bases left in between. The CDR3 sequence is 14 residues long. The CDR3 coding sequence is TGTGCCAGCAGCCAAGGTTACTCTGGAAACACCATATATTTT. This sequence encodes CASSQGYSGNTIYF.

The DNA of the CDR3 is TGTGCCTGGAGTAGTAAGGGGCGCCAGCCCCAGCATTTT. Protein product: CAWSSKGRQPQHF. This chain uses TRBV30 with TRBJ1-5, with D possibly matching TRBD1 (5 bases). Germline assignment: CDR1 GTSNPN and CDR2 SVGIG (reference sequence). The V end was cut by 2 bases, the J end by 7 bases, with 12 bases between. This CDR3 spans 13 amino acids.

The chain employs TRBV28 and TRBJ1-6; tentative D call: TRBD1 (6 bases). Looked up from germline, CDR1 is MDHEN and CDR2 is SYDVKM. There are 15 residues in the CDR3. V was clipped by 8 bases and J by 2 bases, with 13 bases between them. CDR3 sequence: CASLRGRTYNSPLHF. The CDR3 DNA follows: TGTGCCAGCCTGCGGGGGCGGACCTATAATTCACCCCTCCACTTT.

A few counts support this clone. The chain carries TRBV6-1 and TRBJ2-1; D is undetermined. V lost 0 bases, J lost 13 bases, and 10 bases lay in between. The CDR3 is made up of 12 amino acids. Germline values: CDR1 MNHNS, CDR2 SASEGT. The CDR3 DNA sequence: TGTGCCAGCAGTGAAGCGGGCCTTACCCAGTTCTTC. This codes for CASSEAGLTQFF.

The rearrangement links TRBV11-3 to TRBJ2-5; D is perhaps TRBD1 (5 bases). Trimming stripped 5 bases from V and 2 bases from J, with 9 bases between. The germline V gene has CDR1 SGHNT and CDR2 YENEEA. CDR3 length: 13 residues. The CDR3 bases are TGTGCCAGCAGCGCCAGGGTACAAGAGACCCAGTACTTC. This translates into CASSARVQETQYF.

The gene calls are TRBV10-3 and TRBJ1-6, with TRBD1 matching over 7 bases. Germline V gives CDR1 ENHRY, CDR2 SYGVKD. Trimming at V came to 10 bases and at J to 0 bases, leaving 9 bases not matched to a gene. The CDR3 loop spans 16 amino acids. The DNA of the CDR3 is TGTGCCACAAGACAGGGAGAAAGCTCCTATAATTCACCCCTCCACTTT. Its translation: CATRQGESSYNSPLHF.

CDR3 DNA: TGTGCCAGCAGTTTAGGACAGTACAATGAGCAGTTCTTC. This sequence encodes CASSLGQYNEQFF. The chain combines TRBV12-3 or TRBV12-4 with TRBJ2-1; TRBD1 might be the D (5 bases). This CDR3 comprises 13 residues. V shed 1 base and J shed 4 bases, with 5 bases lying between them.

This clone appeared a single time. This sequence joins TRBV11-2 and TRBJ2-1; TRBD2 matches 10 bases. The CDR3 is 18 amino acids. The V and J ends lost 5 bases and 0 bases, in that order; junction bases with no gene match: 10. Looked up from germline, CDR1 is SGHAT and CDR2 is FQNNGV. CDR3 region: CASSRRGASGSSYNEQFF. CDR3 nucleotides: TGTGCCAGCAGCAGACGGGGGGCTAGCGGGAGCTCCTACAATGAGCAGTTCTTC.

The chain carries TRBV5-1 and TRBJ2-3; no clear D. CDR3 length: 16 residues. Between the trimmed V and J ends, which lost 0 bases and 6 bases, there was a span of 17 bases. Germline CDR1 reads SGHRS; CDR2 reads YFSETQ. CDR3 protein: CASSLAESPMTDTQYF. CDR3 in DNA: TGCGCCAGCAGCTTGGCGGAGTCCCCAATGACGGATACGCAGTATTTT.

The chain has TRBV3-1 (or the pseudogene TRBV3-2) and TRBJ1-2, with D possibly matching TRBD1 (6 bases). Per the germline V gene, CDR1 is LGHDT and CDR2 is YNNKEL (reference sequence). Trimming stripped 1 base from V and 5 bases from J, with 14 bases between. This CDR3 is 15 amino acids long. The CDR3 spells CASSQVARGGYGYTF. The CDR3 nucleotides are TGTGCCAGCAGCCAAGTCGCGAGGGGGGGATATGGCTACACCTTC.

J is TRBJ1-4 and V is TRBV18, with D possibly TRBD1 on 6 matching bases. Germline CDR1 reads KGHSH; CDR2 reads LQKENI. This CDR3 is built from 16 residues. The V and J ends lost 2 bases and 5 bases respectively, with 15 bases between them. In nucleotides, the CDR3 is TGTGCCAGCTCACCAAGGGGACAACGGAGAAATGAAAAACTGTTTTTT. Translation gives CASSPRGQRRNEKLFF. Full variable domain (rest looked up from reference TRBV18 and TRBJ1-4): NAGVMQNPRHLVRRRGQEARLRCSPMKGHSHVYWYRQLPEEGLKFMVYLQKENIIDESGMPKERFSAEFPKEGPSILRIQQVVRGDSAAYFCASSPRGQRRNEKLFFGSGTQLSVL.

V is TRBV11-2 and J is TRBJ2-6; 9 bases line up with TRBD1. Germline lookup yields CDR1 SGHAT and CDR2 FQNNGV. J lost 12 bases, V lost 0 bases, and 3 bases had no gene match. This CDR3 has 14 residues. The CDR3 DNA reads TGTGCCAGCAGCTTAGATGGGACAGGGTCCGTCCTGACTTTC. It codes for CASSLDGTGSVLTF.

This clone was seen more than once but under ten times. The CDR3: CASRLGQPSYEQYF. The CDR3 coding sequence is TGTGCCAGCAGATTGGGACAACCATCCTACGAGCAGTACTTC. V is TRBV28 and J is TRBJ2-7; tentative D call: TRBD1 (6 bases). V was clipped by 6 bases and J by 1 base, with 13 bases between them. Germline-derived CDR1 and CDR2 are MDHEN and SYDVKM. The CDR3 has 14 residues.

The chain has TRBV3-1 (or the pseudogene TRBV3-2) and TRBJ1-1; 7 bases agree with TRBD1. The trim removed 5 bases at V and 3 bases at J, leaving 6 bases unmatched. The length of the CDR3 is 14 residues. Germline V gives CDR1 LGHDT, CDR2 YNNKEL (reference sequence). The CDR3 bases are TGTGCCAGCAGCTTCACCGACAGGGACACTGAAGCTTTCTTT. Amino acid sequence: CASSFTDRDTEAFF.

This clone was counted only a few times. The rearrangement joins TRBV12-3 or TRBV12-4 to TRBJ1-1; D is possibly TRBD1 (5 bases). The CDR3 length is 13 residues. The V gene lost 4 bases and the J gene lost 0 bases, with 6 bases spanning the gap. The CDR3 reads CASSSDMNTEAFF. CDR3 bases: TGTGCCAGCAGTTCGGACATGAACACTGAAGCTTTCTTT.

The chain carries TRBV6-5 and TRBJ1-5; D possibly corresponds to TRBD1 (5 bases). The V end was cut by 7 bases, the J end by 2 bases, with 12 bases between. This CDR3 comprises 14 residues. The V gene's germline CDR1 is MNHEY and CDR2 SVGAGI. The CDR3 is CASTASGRNQPQHF. CDR3 coding DNA: TGTGCCAGCACCGCTTCAGGGCGCAATCAGCCCCAGCATTTT.

The rearrangement links TRBV27 to TRBJ2-2; D perhaps matches TRBD2 (5 bases). The germline gives CDR1 MNHEY, CDR2 SMNVEV (reference sequence). V gave up 2 bases and J gave up 5 bases, with 9 bases separating them. CDR3 length: 14 residues. The CDR3 spells CASSLQGSTGELFF. Written as DNA, the CDR3 is TGTGCCAGCAGTTTACAAGGGAGTACCGGGGAGCTGTTTTTT.

The V gene is TRBV21-1, the J gene TRBJ2-5; TRBD1 is taken as the D call from the table, unchecked against the DNA. TRBV21-1 is assigned pseudogene status. This CDR3 spans 17 amino acids. DNA of the CDR3: TGTGCCAGCAGCAAAATTCCGGGGGGACAGGGCGGTGAGACCCAGTACTTC. This codes for CASSKIPGGQGGETQYF.

The chain recombines TRBV5-1 with TRBJ2-4; 9 bases fit TRBD1. V shed 0 bases and J 7 bases; nucleotides not matched to a gene: 5. Germline CDR1 is SGHRS and CDR2 is YFSETQ. This CDR3 is built from 15 residues. CDR3 DNA sequence: TGCGCCAGCAGCTTGGATGTACAGGGGGCGAACATTCAGTACTTC. It is translated as CASSLDVQGANIQYF. Full variable domain (remainder filled in from reference TRBV5-1 and TRBJ2-4): KAGVTQTPRYLIKTRGQQVTLSCSPISGHRSVSWYQQTPGQGLQFLFEYFSETQRNKGNFPGRFSGRQFSNSRSEMNVSTLELGDSALYLCASSLDVQGANIQYFGAGTRLSVL.

This rearrangement joins TRBV14 to TRBJ2-7, with D unresolved. Trimming removed 0 bases at V and 1 base at J, with 10 bases between. This CDR3 has 15 amino acids. Per germline, CDR1 SGHDN and CDR2 FVKESK. This CDR3 reads CASSQDSGRSYEQYF. The CDR3 DNA is TGTGCCAGCAGCCAAGATAGTGGTAGATCCTACGAGCAGTACTTC.

The chain has TRBV3-1 (or the pseudogene TRBV3-2) and TRBJ2-7; 10 bases line up with TRBD1. Unmatched junction bases numbered 4, after V lost 1 base and J lost 7 bases. This CDR3 is built from 14 residues. CDR1 is LGHDT and CDR2 is YNNKEL in the germline V gene (reference sequence). In nucleotides, the CDR3 is TGTGCCAGCAGCCAAGGCTGGGACAGGGGTGAGCAGTACTTC. Translating it yields CASSQGWDRGEQYF.

This chain uses TRBV4-3 with TRBJ1-1; D gene unclear. The CDR3 runs to 13 residues. Trimming left V 1 base short and J 3 bases short, with 6 bases between. Germline assignment: CDR1 LGHNA and CDR2 YSLEER. CDR3 region: CASSQGHDTEAFF. The CDR3 DNA follows: TGCGCCAGCAGCCAAGGGCATGACACTGAAGCTTTCTTT.

This chain joins TRBV3-1 (or the pseudogene TRBV3-2) and TRBJ1-6, with D possibly being TRBD1 (6 bases). V was trimmed by 1 base and J by 10 bases, leaving 11 bases between them. This CDR3 has 14 amino acids. Germline CDR1 and CDR2: LGHDT and YNNKEL (reference sequence). The CDR3 loop reads CASSQVHRESPLHF. In DNA, the CDR3 is TGTGCCAGCAGCCAAGTTCACAGGGAATCACCCCTCCACTTT.

This sequence joins TRBV7-2 and TRBJ2-2, with TRBD2 as a possible D gene (6 bases). Deletions cut 4 bases from V and 5 bases from J, with 17 bases between. Germline CDR1 reads SGHTA; CDR2 reads FQGNSA. The CDR3 consists of 16 residues. The DNA for the CDR3 is TGTGCCAGCAGCTCGTCAGGGACTTCCGGGACCGGGGAGCTGTTTTTT. Translated: CASSSSGTSGTGELFF.